Shown below are 26 T cell receptor beta chains from a single sample sequenced in a study of T cells in Graves' hyperthyroidism and ophthalmopathy. RNA transcripts served as the template for amplifying TCR beta CDR3 regions. First-round RT-PCR of the TCR CDR3 relied on the HTBI primer set. MiXCR, run by TCRdb on the multiplex PCR reads, gives a single entry per CDR3 protein. The table lists about 540,000 distinct CDR3 sequences, around 46% of them singletons. Sequenced input: peripheral blood or thyroid tissue (not recorded which). These TCRs come from a woman aged 18-29 years with Graves' hyperthyroidism.

The gene calls are TRBV29-1 and TRBJ1-5; TRBD1 matches at 9 bases. Unmatched junction bases numbered 5, after V lost 4 bases and J lost 7 bases. The V gene's germline CDR1 is SQVTM and CDR2 ANQGSEA. The CDR3 totals 13 residues. The CDR3 nucleotides read TGCAGCGTTGGTCGACAGGGGGGGCAGCCCCAGCATTTT. Residues: CSVGRQGGQPQHF.

This clonotype was counted many times. At one of its ends the junction is not consistent with the germline gene, which may arise from a read error. The chain employs TRBV29-1 and TRBJ1-4; the match to TRBD1 covers 7 bases. CDR1 SQVTM and CDR2 ANQGSEA come from the germline V gene. The CDR3 loop spans 13 amino acids. The DNA of the CDR3 is TGCAGCGTCGAAGACAGGGAGGGGGAAAAACTGTTTTTT. This sequence encodes CSVEDREGEKLFF.

In the case of this clonotype: One end of the junction varies from germline; a read error may be responsible. The chain combines TRBV4-1 with TRBJ2-2; 11 bases agree with TRBD2. Per the germline V gene, CDR1 is MGHRA and CDR2 is YSYEKL. The CDR3 spans 17 residues. CDR3 coding DNA: TGCGCCAGCAGCGCCCGACTAGCGGGGTTGGAAACCGGGGAGCTGTCTTGG. It translates to CASSARLAGLETGELSW.

The chain links TRBV10-3 to TRBJ1-1; D perhaps matches TRBD1 (6 bases). Trimming shortened V by 0 bases and J by 2 bases, and 16 bases separated the two germline ends. Germline CDR1 is ENHRY and CDR2 is SYGVKD. The CDR3 runs to 17 residues. The CDR3 region has the DNA TGTGCCATCAGTGAGTCGTGGGGGGGCACAGATAACACTGAAGCTTTCTTT. Amino acid sequence: CAISESWGGTDNTEAFF.

This clonotype appeared a single time. One junction end disagrees with the germline gene, perhaps due to a read error. The rearrangement joins TRBV2 to TRBJ2-7, with D possibly TRBD1 on 5 matching bases. The CDR3 runs 18 residues. CDR1 SNHLY and CDR2 FYNNEI come from the germline V gene. Here the CDR3 reads CAGSAIDFAGLVSYEQYF. The CDR3 DNA is TGTGCCGGCAGTGCTATTGACTTTGCAGGGTTAGTTTCGTACGAGCAGTACTTC. The whole variable domain, filled in from reference TRBV2 and TRBJ2-7, reads EPEVTQTPSHQVTQMGQEVILRCVPISNHLYFYWYRQILGQKVEFLVSFYNNEISEKSEIFDDQFSVERPDGSNFTLKIRSTKLEDSAMYFCAGSAIDFAGLVSYEQYFGPGTRLTVT.

This clonotype was picked up a small number of times. The J gene is TRBJ1-5, the V gene TRBV7-8; D is unresolved. Germline V lookup: CDR1 SGHVS, CDR2 FQNEAQ. The CDR3 has 13 residues. V lost 3 bases and J lost 11, with 14 bases in between. CDR3: CASSFRGQETQHF. In nucleotides, the CDR3 is TGTGCCAGCAGCTTCCGGGGTCAAGAGACCCAGCATTTT.

This clonotype was counted a few times. A much more abundant neighbour one base away suggests this may be a read error. The rearrangement uses TRBV12-3 or TRBV12-4 and TRBJ2-7; a weak D match, TRBD1 (5 bases). The CDR3 spans 14 residues. The CDR3 DNA follows: TGTGCCAGCAGTTCCGCCGGACAAACCTACGGGCAGTACTTC. Its protein is CASSSAGQTYGQYF.

This clonotype has ten or more counts. The chain is built from TRBV5-1 and TRBJ2-7; 8 bases match TRBD1. V gave up 4 bases and J gave up 2 bases; unmatched junction bases: 2. CDR1 and CDR2 from the germline V gene are SGHRS and YFSETQ. The CDR3 has 13 residues. The CDR3 spells CASSRDRPYEQYF. For the CDR3, the DNA is TGCGCCAGCAGCCGGGACAGGCCCTACGAGCAGTACTTC.

The chain uses TRBV25-1 and TRBJ1-4; 8 nucleotides line up with TRBD1. Germline V gives CDR1 MGHDK, CDR2 SYGVNS. The CDR3 totals 12 residues. J lost 14 bases, V lost 4 bases, and 6 bases had no gene match. Here the CDR3 DNA reads TGTGCCAGCAGTGCGGACAGGACAGGGCTGTTTTTT. As protein: CASSADRTGLFF.

This clonotype was counted only a few times. V usage is TRBV18 and J usage is TRBJ2-7; D is unclear. Germline V lookup: CDR1 KGHSH, CDR2 LQKENI. CDR3 length equals 12 residues. The V and J ends lost 3 bases and 7 bases respectively, with 10 bases between them. CDR3 amino acids: CASSPSTSEQYF. CDR3 coding DNA: TGTGCCAGCTCACCGTCGACCAGTGAGCAGTACTTC.

This sequence joins TRBV30 and TRBJ2-6; tentatively, D is TRBD2 (5 bases). The ends were cut back, 6 bases at V and 0 bases at J, with 9 bases in the middle. The CDR3 covers 14 residues. Germline CDR1 GTSNPN, CDR2 SVGIG (reference sequence). Here the CDR3 DNA reads TGTGCCTGCCTAAGCGGCTCTGGGGCCAACGTCCTGACTTTC. This gives the protein CACLSGSGANVLTF.

The J gene is TRBJ1-6, the V gene TRBV9, with 9 bases matching TRBD1. CDR1 SGDLS and CDR2 YYNGEE come from the germline V gene. CDR3 length: 14 amino acids. Losses at the gene ends were 4 bases for V and 8 bases for J; bases not matched to a gene: 4. The CDR3 DNA is TGTGCCAGCAGCCTCACAGGGGGCCATTCACCCCTCCACTTT. This gives the protein CASSLTGGHSPLHF.

The chain has TRBV12-3 or TRBV12-4 and TRBJ1-2; D gene ambiguous. The CDR3 spans 10 residues. V dropped 2 bases and J dropped 9 bases, with 4 bases sitting between them. CDR3 bases: TGTGCCAGCAGTTTAAACAGCTACACCTTC. Translating gives CASSLNSYTF.

This clonotype was picked up many times. The chain links TRBV5-1 to TRBJ1-2; D not resolved. The V gene's germline CDR1 is SGHRS and CDR2 YFSETQ. This CDR3 is built from 12 residues. V lost 2 bases and J 3 bases, leaving 5 bases between the germline ends. Here the CDR3 DNA reads TGCGCCAGCAGCTTCGGTGACTATGGCTACACCTTC. Translating gives CASSFGDYGYTF.

This clonotype was seen at least ten times. In DNA form, the CDR3 reads TGTGCCAGCGGGTTGACGGGGACGAACACCGGGGAGCTGTTTTTT. Translating it yields CASGLTGTNTGELFF. The genes are TRBV4-2 and TRBJ2-2, with D possibly matching TRBD2 (5 bases). This CDR3 has 15 amino acids. Germline V gene lookup returns CDR1 LGHNA and CDR2 YNFKEQ. V lost 8 bases, J lost 0 bases, and 13 bases lay in between.

This clonotype was recorded at least ten times. The chain has TRBV19 and TRBJ1-4; D gene unclear. This CDR3 is built from 14 residues. Looked up from germline, CDR1 is LNHDA and CDR2 is SQIVND (reference sequence). V shed 0 bases and J shed 3 bases, with 5 bases lying between them. The CDR3 protein is CASSIDSANEKLFF. CDR3 bases: TGTGCCAGTAGTATAGATTCAGCTAATGAAAAACTGTTTTTT.

The chain carries TRBV10-3 and TRBJ2-5, with TRBD2 as a possible D gene (6 bases). The germline V gene has CDR1 ENHRY and CDR2 SYGVKD. This CDR3 has 13 residues. Trimming removed 4 bases at V and 1 base at J, with 7 bases between. The CDR3 coding sequence is TGTGCCATCAGTGGGAGGGCCCAAGAGACCCAGTACTTC. This codes for CAISGRAQETQYF.

This rearrangement joins TRBV3-1 to TRBJ2-5; TRBD2 is a possible D gene (6 bases). The CDR3 is made up of 15 amino acids. In germline, CDR1 is LGHDT, CDR2 YNNKEL (reference sequence). Trimming stripped 3 bases from V and 5 bases from J, with 16 bases between. The CDR3 sequence: CASSQTRGSGETQYF. DNA for the CDR3: TGTGCCAGCAGCCAGACTCGGGGGAGCGGGGAGACCCAGTACTTC.

This clonotype appeared many times. V gene TRBV19 combines with J gene TRBJ1-1, with D tentatively TRBD1 (5 bases). From germline, CDR1 is LNHDA and CDR2 SQIVND (reference sequence). The CDR3 extends over 13 amino acids. As DNA, the CDR3 is TGTGTTACAATGACAGTCATGAACACTGAAGCTTTCTTT. Translation: CVTMTVMNTEAFF.

V usage is TRBV7-2 and J usage is TRBJ2-3, with no clear D. The length of the CDR3 is 13 residues. Per germline, CDR1 SGHTA and CDR2 FQGNSA. V gave up 4 bases and J gave up 6 bases, with 11 bases separating them. CDR3 amino acids: CASSSSSRDTQYF. CDR3 coding DNA: TGTGCCAGCAGCTCCTCGTCTCGGGATACGCAGTATTTT.

This clonotype was seen repeatedly, ten times or more. The V call is TRBV24-1, the J call TRBJ2-5, with TRBD2 identical over 8 bases. J gave up 5 bases and V 1 base, and 8 bases lay outside the gene matches. Germline V CDR1 and CDR2: KGHDR, SFDVKD. The length of the CDR3 is 16 residues. As DNA, the CDR3 is TGTGCCACCAGTGATTTTCGTCTAGCGGGCCGGGAGACCCAGTACTTC. The encoded protein is CATSDFRLAGRETQYF.

This clonotype has a count of ten or more. The J gene is TRBJ1-4, the V gene TRBV9, with TRBD1 identical over 8 bases. The germline V gene has CDR1 SGDLS and CDR2 YYNGEE. Germline trimming cut 3 bases from V and 0 bases from J; bases unmatched to any gene: 4. The CDR3 spans 16 residues. This CDR3 reads CASSEGQATTNEKLFF. CDR3 coding DNA: TGTGCCAGCAGCGAGGGACAGGCGACAACTAATGAAAAACTGTTTTTT.

The chain uses TRBV14 and TRBJ1-1; D uncertain. The V end was cut by 0 bases, the J end by 1 base, with 6 bases between. Germline CDR1 is SGHDN and CDR2 is FVKESK. CDR3 size: 14 residues. The CDR3 DNA follows: TGTGCCAGCAGCCAAGATCGCCAGAACACTGAAGCTTTCTTT. It yields the protein CASSQDRQNTEAFF. Full variable domain (rest looked up from reference TRBV14 and TRBJ1-1): EAGVTQFPSHSVIEKGQTVTLRCDPISGHDNLYWYRRVMGKEIKFLLHFVKESKQDESGMPNNRFLAERTGGTYSTLKVQPAELEDSGVYFCASSQDRQNTEAFFGQGTRLTVV.

J is TRBJ1-4 and V is TRBV15; D ambiguous. Per germline, CDR1 LNHNV and CDR2 YYDKDF (reference sequence). Deletions cut 2 bases from V and 4 bases from J, with 23 bases between. The CDR3 consists of 19 residues. The CDR3 nucleotides are TGTGCCACCAGCAGAAGGACCACGAACACCGGGGATGGTAATGAAAAACTGTTTTTT. Its protein is CATSRRTTNTGDGNEKLFF. The full variable domain, rest sourced from reference TRBV15 and TRBJ1-4, is DAMVIQNPRYQVTQFGKPVTLSCSQTLNHNVMYWYQQKSSQAPKLLFHYYDKDFNNEADTPDNFQSRRPNTSFCFLDIRSPGLGDTAMYLCATSRRTTNTGDGNEKLFFGSGTQLSVL.

At least ten counts were recorded for this clonotype. The chain combines TRBV7-9 with TRBJ2-7; D ambiguous. The CDR3 runs 14 residues. The ends were cut back, 5 bases at V and 4 bases at J, with 15 bases in the middle. Per germline, CDR1 SEHNR and CDR2 FQNEAQ (reference sequence). The CDR3 DNA is TGTGCCAGCAGCCCCCCCGGTGGTTATTACGAGCAGTACTTC. Its translation is CASSPPGGYYEQYF.

This clonotype has just a few counts. This clone may be a read error of a much larger clone one base away. This chain joins TRBV7-2 and TRBJ1-4; 7 nucleotides match TRBD1. The germline CDR1 and CDR2 sequences are SGHTA and FQGNSA. The length of the CDR3 is 13 residues. V lost 5 bases and J lost 6; bases outside the gene matches: 3. As DNA, the CDR3 is TGTGCCAGCAGCCAGGGGGGTGATGAAAAACTGTTTTTT. The encoded protein is CASSQGGDEKLFF.